This section outlines one T cell receptor (beta chain) sequence together with its context. Its antigen is unidentified. The data were taken from a study of PD-1 blockade in mismatch repair-deficient tumors. Study at large: Enrolled about 2013-2016, patients had progressing, pretreated mismatch repair-deficient cancers of 11 to 13 types.

Study-wide results and caveats: Tumor-resident clones, often undetectable pretreatment in blood, expanded then contracted after pembrolizumab.

Germline V CDR1 and CDR2: GTSNPN, SVGIG (reference sequence). The CDR3 contains 14 residues. Trimming pared 3 bases from V and 1 base from J, leaving 10 bases between. PCR or immunohistochemistry showed mismatch repair deficiency in every enrolled patient. TCR sequencing covered a few patients who responded to pembrolizumab. TCRdb's table, derived via immunoSEQ multiplex PCR, lists solely in-frame clones and lacks some. The sample carries over 75,000 clones, over 75% recorded once. The sequenced sample was peripheral blood, obtained 12 weeks after starting pembrolizumab. The source of this sequence is an adult with mismatch repair-deficient cancer. The V call is TRBV30, the J call TRBJ1-3, with a weak D call TRBD1 (5 bases). The CDR3 nucleotides read TGTGCCTGGAGGGACACGACGTCTGGAAACACCATATATTTT. Its protein is CAWRDTTSGNTIYF.